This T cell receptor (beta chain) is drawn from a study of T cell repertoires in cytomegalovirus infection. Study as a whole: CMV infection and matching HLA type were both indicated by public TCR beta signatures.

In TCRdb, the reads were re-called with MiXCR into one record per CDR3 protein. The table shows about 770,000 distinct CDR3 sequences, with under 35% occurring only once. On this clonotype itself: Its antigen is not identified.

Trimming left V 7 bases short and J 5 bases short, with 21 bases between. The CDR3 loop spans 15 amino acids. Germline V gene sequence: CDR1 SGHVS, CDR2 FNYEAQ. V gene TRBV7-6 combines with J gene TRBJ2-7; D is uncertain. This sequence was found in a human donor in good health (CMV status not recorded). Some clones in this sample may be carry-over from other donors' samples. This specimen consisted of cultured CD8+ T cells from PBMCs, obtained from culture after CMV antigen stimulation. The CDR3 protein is CASIQSPGIWDEQYF. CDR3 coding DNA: TGTGCCAGCATCCAGAGCCCTGGGATTTGGGACGAGCAGTACTTC.